The clone carrying this T cell receptor beta chain was seen a few times. Its cognate antigen is unknown. The sample is drawn from a study of cytomegalovirus exposure and HLA in healthy donors. General study results and limits: According to an earlier analysis, most TCR beta V segments yielded productive rearrangements about 90% or about 30% of the time. Later analysis showed TCR association rates varying by HLA locus, highest for DRB1 and lowest for HLA-C. CMV antigen specificity of three CMV-associated chains was confirmed in vitro.

The CDR3 sequence is 16 residues long. Germline lookup yields CDR1 LNHDA and CDR2 SQIVND (reference sequence). Trimming removed 3 bases from V and 7 bases from J; junction bases left unmatched: 12. Both 60 Vbeta primers and 13 Jbeta primers went into the PCR. The table came from immunoSEQ multiplex PCR; TCRdb's copy has only in-frame clones and leaves some out. The sample lists over 150,000 clones; approximately 80% were seen once. Sequences were obtained from PBMCs. V is TRBV19 and J is TRBJ1-5; 7 bases are a match to TRBD1. The TCR comes from a woman aged 25 to 39 in good health and CMV-seropositive. CDR3 amino acids: CASSIGGGAKGQPQHF. The CDR3 DNA reads TGTGCCAGTAGTATTGGAGGGGGCGCAAAAGGCCAGCCCCAGCATTTT.